One TCR beta chain is described in this entry. The junction differs from germline at one of its ends, possibly a read error. The sample comes from a study of blood T cell repertoires in COVID-19. On the study more broadly: Italy, Spain and the United States were the sources of the convalescent and acute COVID-19 samples. T cells, B-cell-depleted T cells, or PBMCs supplied cDNA or gDNA.

This CDR3 is built from 17 residues. Germline CDR1 SSHAT, CDR2 FNYEAQ (reference sequence). In the authors' workflow: How many nucleated cells were present was estimated from reference gene primer amplification. Measured with immunoSEQ multiplex PCR; TCRdb has only the in-frame clones, and not every one. Clonal size and the V and J genes are those of that table, whereas D and trimming came from the DNA. Of about 50,000 clones in the sample, more than 75% were seen once. This TCR was recovered from a woman in her sixties or seventies with acute or convalescent COVID-19. Sequencing was performed on peripheral blood. This chain joins TRBV7-7 and TRBJ1-5; 7 nucleotides match TRBD1. In nucleotides, the CDR3 is TGTGCTAGCAGCTTAGTCAAGGGGGACAGAAGGACTCAGCCCCAGCATTTT. It encodes CASSLVKGDRRTQPQHF.